A selection of T cell receptor beta chains follows, all from one sample in a study of shared clonotypes between healthy human individuals. Assay used: immunoSEQ multiplex PCR; TCRdb lists only in-frame clones, some missing. Of roughly 1,500,000 clones listed, 97% to 99% are singletons. The sequencing sample was made of naive CD4+ T cells sorted from blood. These receptors originate from a man aged 25-45 years in good health. The CDR3 runs from the conserved cysteine through the conserved F or W.

CASSFMAQETQYF	13	TRBV7-9	TRBJ2-5
CASSAVGTKKETQYF	15	TRBV9	TRBJ2-5
CASSLASRNEQFF	13	TRBV7-2	TRBJ2-1
CASSFGGEYNEQFF	14	TRBV11-3	TRBJ2-1
CASSYPRQGDTEAFF	15	TRBV6-6	TRBJ1-1
CASSLERMDEQYF	13	TRBV7-2	TRBJ2-7
CATSRVPGLKIYEQYF	16	TRBV15	TRBJ2-7
CASSQDLSSYEQYF	14	TRBV14	TRBJ2-7
CASSLERGLDEQYF	14	TRBV7-9	TRBJ2-7
CASSYSTLSNQPQHF	15	TRBV6-6	TRBJ1-5
CASSPLGVSQSYEQYF	16	TRBV18	TRBJ2-7
CASSLAWSASYEQYF	15	TRBV7-8	TRBJ2-7
CASSQATVTEAFF	13	TRBV4-3	TRBJ1-1
CASSEQGQETQYF	13	TRBV10-1	TRBJ2-5
CASRHSGRRNEQFF	14	TRBV5-4	TRBJ2-1
CASSFPLGNNYGYTF	15	TRBV28	TRBJ1-2
CASSRLREQYF	11	TRBV7-9	TRBJ2-7
CASTGTINEKLFF	13	TRBV5-5	TRBJ1-4
CASSLAGTSGTYEQFF	16	TRBV5-4	TRBJ2-1
CASSLRTGAAGELFF	15	TRBV7-2	TRBJ2-2
CASRRVGDPYGYTF	14	TRBV28	TRBJ1-2
CSAGEGPQPQHF	12	TRBV29-1	TRBJ1-5
CASSLVGGYMKTQYF	15	TRBV7-2	TRBJ2-5
CASSAHLAGQGSYSNQPQHF	20	TRBV19	TRBJ1-5
CASSPPTGDYTF	12	TRBV18	TRBJ1-2
CASSVGEAAQYF	12	TRBV9	TRBJ2-5
CASSQDTGRSNNEQFF	16	TRBV4-3	TRBJ2-1
CASSVLGQGVSLEQFF	16	TRBV7-8	TRBJ2-1
CASSLGSSQETQYF	14	TRBV7-2	TRBJ2-5
CASSPNLAGERYEQYF	16	TRBV4-1	TRBJ2-7
CASNPPTGKQYF	12	TRBV28	TRBJ2-7
CASSPGHNSGSKIYEQFF	18	TRBV18	TRBJ2-1
CASSPRQGLGEPQHF	15	TRBV28	TRBJ1-5
CASRPGQGLIKETQYF	16	TRBV11-2	TRBJ2-5
CASSVGTSYEQYF	13	TRBV6-1	TRBJ2-7
CASSLGGGQGTYQPQHF	17	TRBV5-1	TRBJ1-5
CASGPVGSYEQYF	13	TRBV19	TRBJ2-7
CASSVRTARSAGELFF	16	TRBV9	TRBJ2-2
CASSLYVTGVDEQFF	15	TRBV27	TRBJ2-1
CASSRTGYEQYF	12	TRBV28	TRBJ2-7